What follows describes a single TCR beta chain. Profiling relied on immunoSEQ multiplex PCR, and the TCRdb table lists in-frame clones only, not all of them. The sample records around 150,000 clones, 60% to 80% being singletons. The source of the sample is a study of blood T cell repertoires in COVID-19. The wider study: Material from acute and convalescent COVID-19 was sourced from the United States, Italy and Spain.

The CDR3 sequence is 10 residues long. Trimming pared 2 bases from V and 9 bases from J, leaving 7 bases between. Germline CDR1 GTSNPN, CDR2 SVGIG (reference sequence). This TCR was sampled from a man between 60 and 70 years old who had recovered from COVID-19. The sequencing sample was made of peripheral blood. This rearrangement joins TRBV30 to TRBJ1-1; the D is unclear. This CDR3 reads CAWSPQKAFF. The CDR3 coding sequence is TGTGCCTGGAGTCCTCAGAAAGCTTTCTTT.